The clone carrying this TCR beta chain appeared a few times. V gave up 3 bases and J gave up 3 bases, with 18 bases separating them. Per germline, CDR1 DFQATT and CDR2 SNEGSKA (reference sequence). This CDR3 spans 15 amino acids. Each CDR3 protein gets one entry after TCRdb re-called the 5' RACE reads with MiXCR. This sample has 450,000 to 700,000 distinct CDR3 sequences; roughly 18% occur once, and the top ten carry around 12%. The data stem from a study of T-cell memory formation after mild COVID-19. Sequencing input: PBMCs or a T cell subset sorted from them (not recorded which). The genes are TRBV20-1 and TRBJ2-7; D not certain. This receptor was obtained from an adult woman who had mild COVID-19 (a few samples of this study predate the infection). Cell type and time point are not known. CDR3 protein: CSARADLSSIYEQYF. For the CDR3, the DNA is TGCAGTGCTAGGGCAGACCTTTCTTCGATCTACGAGCAGTACTTC.